The T cell receptor (beta chain) under discussion was sequenced for a study of T cells in Graves' hyperthyroidism and ophthalmopathy. In its sample, this clonotype was seen a few times. The CDR3 sequence is 15 residues long. Trimming removed 5 bases from V and 6 bases from J; junction bases left unmatched: 7. Germline V lookup: CDR1 LNHDA, CDR2 SQIVND (reference sequence). The CDR3 regions of TCR beta were amplified from RNA transcripts. When the TCR CDR3 underwent first-round RT-PCR, the HTBI primer set was used. TCRdb passed the multiplex PCR reads through MiXCR, listing each CDR3 protein once. The sample has about 370,000 distinct CDR3 sequences; approximately 16% are singletons.

The chain links TRBV19 to TRBJ2-2, with 9 positions matching TRBD1. The source of this sequence is a woman aged 55-70 years with Graves' ophthalmopathy. The sample consisted of blood. CDR3 loop: CASSPRDRVSGELFF. The CDR3 bases are TGTGCCAGTAGTCCCCGGGACAGGGTTTCCGGGGAGCTGTTTTTT.